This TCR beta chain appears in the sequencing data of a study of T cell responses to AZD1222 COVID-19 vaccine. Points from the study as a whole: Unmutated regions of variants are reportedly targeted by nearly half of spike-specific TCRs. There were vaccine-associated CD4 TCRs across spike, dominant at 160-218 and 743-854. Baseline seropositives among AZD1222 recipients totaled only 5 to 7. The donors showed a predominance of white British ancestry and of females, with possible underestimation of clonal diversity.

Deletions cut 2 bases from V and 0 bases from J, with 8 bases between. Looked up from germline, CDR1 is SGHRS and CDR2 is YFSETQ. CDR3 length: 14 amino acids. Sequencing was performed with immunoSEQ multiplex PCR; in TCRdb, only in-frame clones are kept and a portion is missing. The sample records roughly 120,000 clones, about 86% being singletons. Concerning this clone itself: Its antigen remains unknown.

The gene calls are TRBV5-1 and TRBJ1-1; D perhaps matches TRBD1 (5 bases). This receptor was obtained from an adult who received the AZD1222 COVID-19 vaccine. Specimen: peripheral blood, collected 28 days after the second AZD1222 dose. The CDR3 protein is CASSLTGLNTEAFF. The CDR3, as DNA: TGCGCCAGCAGCTTAACAGGATTGAACACTGAAGCTTTCTTT.